Following are 30 T cell receptor beta chains from one sample sequenced in a study of CD8 T cells in Susac syndrome. Reverse transcription used roughly 0.5 to 1 ug RNA and random hexamers. TCRdb independently ran MiXCR on the immunoSEQ multiplex PCR reads; one entry per CDR3 protein. The sample holds a few hundred thousand distinct CDR3 sequences, about 96% seen once. The sequenced material came from CD4+ T cells from PBMCs. The receptors derive from a human donor with multiple sclerosis.

V gene TRBV3-1 combines with J gene TRBJ1-6; D is unresolved. Trimming left V 0 bases short and J 7 bases short, with 10 bases between. This CDR3 is built from 15 residues. In germline, CDR1 is LGHDT, CDR2 YNNKEL (reference sequence). The CDR3 nucleotides read TGTGCCAGCAGCCAAGAGATATCGGCGAATTCACCCCTCCACTTT. It translates to CASSQEISANSPLHF.

The rearrangement links TRBV29-1 to TRBJ2-3; 13 bases map to TRBD2. Germline V CDR1 and CDR2: SQVTM, ANQGSEA. Trimming at V came to 1 base and at J to 0 bases, leaving 7 bases not matched to a gene. The CDR3 totals 18 residues. DNA for the CDR3: TGCAGCGTTGAAGGGACTAGCGGGGGACAACCTAGCACAGATACGCAGTATTTT. Protein product: CSVEGTSGGQPSTDTQYF.

This clonotype was detected once. The chain uses TRBV5-6 and TRBJ2-5; D uncertain. Germline assignment: CDR1 SGHDT and CDR2 YYEEEE. The CDR3 runs 16 residues. V lost 1 base to trimming and J lost 1 base, with 14 bases between them. CDR3 region: CASSLSVLHFQETQYF. In nucleotides, the CDR3 is TGTGCCAGCAGCTTGAGCGTCTTGCACTTCCAAGAGACCCAGTACTTC.

V is TRBV3-1 and J is TRBJ2-1, with 8 bases that match TRBD2. Per germline, CDR1 LGHDT and CDR2 YNNKEL (reference sequence). The CDR3 length is 17 residues. V lost 3 bases to trimming and J lost 0 bases; unmatched junction nucleotides: 7. This CDR3 is CASSQGTSGPSYNEQFF. Written as DNA, the CDR3 is TGTGCCAGCAGCCAGGGGACTAGTGGGCCCTCCTACAATGAGCAGTTCTTC.

The chain carries TRBV29-1 and TRBJ2-1; 7 bases align to TRBD2. From germline, CDR1 is SQVTM and CDR2 ANQGSEA. Unmatched junction bases numbered 5, after V lost 5 bases and J lost 7 bases. This CDR3 has 12 residues. CDR3 protein: CSVLGGPNEQFF. The CDR3, as DNA: TGCAGCGTTCTGGGAGGGCCAAATGAGCAGTTCTTC.

This clonotype came up once. The chain combines TRBV9 with TRBJ2-1; 7 nucleotides match TRBD2. This CDR3 region has 15 residues. Losses at the gene ends were 4 bases for V and 2 bases for J; bases not matched to a gene: 6. Germline loops: CDR1 SGDLS, CDR2 YYNGEE. The CDR3 sequence is CASSRTSETYNEQFF. DNA for the CDR3: TGTGCCAGCAGCCGTACTAGCGAAACCTACAATGAGCAGTTCTTC.

V gene TRBV29-1 combines with J gene TRBJ2-1; D might be TRBD1 (6 bases). The CDR3 spans 13 residues. Germline V gene sequence: CDR1 SQVTM, CDR2 ANQGSEA. Trimming removed 0 bases from V and 12 bases from J, with 15 bases in between. CDR3 nucleotides: TGCAGCGTTGAAGAATCCAACAGGGCTTCGCAGTTCTTC. Protein sequence: CSVEESNRASQFF.

The chain has TRBV18 and TRBJ2-2; D may be TRBD1 (5 bases). The CDR3 length is 15 residues. Trimming took off 5 bases at V and 0 bases at J, with 10 bases between the two ends. CDR1 is KGHSH and CDR2 is LQKENI in the germline V gene. The CDR3 protein is CASSVWTTNTGELFF. The DNA of the CDR3 is TGTGCCAGCTCAGTCTGGACAACGAACACCGGGGAGCTGTTTTTT.

V is TRBV9 and J is TRBJ2-3; 10 nucleotides line up with TRBD2. This CDR3 contains 17 residues. Germline assignment: CDR1 SGDLS and CDR2 YYNGEE. V lost 0 bases and J lost 2; bases outside the gene matches: 6. CDR3 in DNA: TGTGCCAGCAGCGTAGGGGGGACTAGCGTCAACACAGATACGCAGTATTTT. Amino acids: CASSVGGTSVNTDTQYF.

This chain links TRBV20-1 with TRBJ1-1; 9 bases match TRBD1. Germline CDR1 and CDR2: DFQATT and SNEGSKA (reference sequence). This CDR3 contains 12 residues. Germline trimming cut 5 bases from V and 11 bases from J; bases unmatched to any gene: 9. The CDR3 sequence is CSAPPDRGGAFF. The CDR3 DNA sequence: TGCAGTGCTCCTCCGGACAGGGGAGGGGCTTTCTTT.

The rearrangement links TRBV3-1 to TRBJ1-2; 7 bases align to TRBD1. The V and J ends lost 4 bases and 3 bases, in that order; junction bases with no gene match: 5. The length of the CDR3 is 14 residues. Germline assignment: CDR1 LGHDT and CDR2 YNNKEL (reference sequence). CDR3 nucleotide sequence: TGTGCCAGCAGCCGTCGACAGGGTGACTATGGCTACACCTTC. Its protein product is CASSRRQGDYGYTF.

This clonotype was detected only a few times. The chain recombines TRBV2 with TRBJ2-3; D possibly corresponds to TRBD2 (6 bases). Trimming pared 8 bases from V and 4 bases from J, leaving 13 bases between. The CDR3 is 13 residues long. Germline V lookup: CDR1 SNHLY, CDR2 FYNNEI. The CDR3 DNA follows: TGTGCCAGCTCCCTCGGGGGACCAGATACGCAGTATTTT. Its translation is CASSLGGPDTQYF.

The chain is built from TRBV30 and TRBJ1-2; no reliable D call. The V end lost 3 bases, the J end lost 6 bases, and 17 bases lay between the germline ends. Germline CDR1 GTSNPN, CDR2 SVGIG (reference sequence). This CDR3 is built from 14 residues. The CDR3 sequence: CAWSRTGEDDGYTF. DNA for the CDR3: TGTGCCTGGAGCCGGACGGGCGAGGATGATGGCTACACCTTC. Filled out from reference TRBV30 and TRBJ1-2, the complete variable domain reads SQTIHQWPATLVQPVGSPLSLECTVEGTSNPNLYWYRQAAGRGLQLLFYSVGIGQISSEVPQNLSASRPQDRQFILSSKKLLLSDSGFYLCAWSRTGEDDGYTFGSGTRLTVV.

The chain employs TRBV27 and TRBJ2-7, with D perhaps TRBD2 (6 bases). The CDR3 sequence is 14 residues long. Germline assignment: CDR1 MNHEY and CDR2 SMNVEV (reference sequence). Trimming shortened V by 6 bases and J by 2 bases, and 14 bases separated the two germline ends. CDR3: CASSTVRGTYEQYF. The DNA of the CDR3 is TGTGCCAGCAGCACTGTGCGGGGTACCTACGAGCAGTACTTC.

The V and J genes are TRBV18 and TRBJ2-7; TRBD2 matches at 9 bases. J lost 4 bases, V lost 0 bases, and 1 base had no gene match. This CDR3 contains 14 residues. Per germline, CDR1 KGHSH and CDR2 LQKENI. CDR3 in amino acids: CASSPPGLAYEQYF. The CDR3 DNA reads as TGTGCCAGCTCACCACCGGGACTAGCTTACGAGCAGTACTTC.

The genes are TRBV5-1 and TRBJ2-2; no clear D. Germline V CDR1 and CDR2: SGHRS, YFSETQ. The V and J ends lost 4 bases and 7 bases respectively, with 8 bases between them. This CDR3 has 12 residues. The CDR3 nucleotides are TGCGCCAGCAGCCTTCAAGGCGGGGAGCTGTTTTTT. Protein: CASSLQGGELFF.

The chain couples TRBV7-3 to TRBJ2-7, with TRBD1 as a possible D gene (6 bases). The CDR3 is 14 residues long. Trimming removed 4 bases from V and 8 bases from J, with 18 bases in between. Per germline, CDR1 SGHTA and CDR2 FQGTGA. In DNA, the CDR3 is TGTGCCAGCAGCTCCAACAACAGGGATAAGAAGCAGTACTTC. Translating gives CASSSNNRDKKQYF.

The gene calls are TRBV11-2 and TRBJ2-1; TRBD2 aligns across 7 bases. The CDR3 is 16 residues long. Trimming at V came to 5 bases and at J to 1 base, leaving 8 bases not matched to a gene. Germline V lookup: CDR1 SGHAT, CDR2 FQNNGV. CDR3 coding DNA: TGTGCCAGCAGCCAGACCCCTAGCGGTTCCTACAATGAGCAGTTCTTC. Protein product: CASSQTPSGSYNEQFF.

J is TRBJ2-3 and V is TRBV29-1, with D possibly being TRBD1 (6 bases). Trimming took 7 bases from V and 2 from J, leaving 13 bases between them. From germline, CDR1 is SQVTM and CDR2 ANQGSEA. This CDR3 is 13 amino acids long. The DNA of the CDR3 is TGCAGCGCTGGACAGATGATCACAGATACGCAGTATTTT. The encoded protein is CSAGQMITDTQYF.

This chain joins TRBV7-9 and TRBJ1-2, with unresolved D. Germline lookup yields CDR1 SEHNR and CDR2 FQNEAQ (reference sequence). The V end was cut by 5 bases, the J end by 6 bases, with 16 bases between. CDR3 length: 14 amino acids. The CDR3 coding sequence is TGTGCCAGCAGCCTAGATTGGGTTTCTAATGGCTACACCTTC. Amino acid sequence: CASSLDWVSNGYTF.

This clonotype was counted between two and nine times. This chain uses TRBV29-1 with TRBJ2-7; 7 bases line up with TRBD1. This CDR3 spans 13 amino acids. With 3 bases clipped from V and 4 bases from J, the junction kept 6 bases outside the gene matches. Germline CDR1 and CDR2: SQVTM and ANQGSEA. CDR3 nucleotides: TGCAGCGTTGAGGGACAGCAGAAGTACGAGCAGTACTTC. As protein: CSVEGQQKYEQYF.

The chain carries TRBV29-1 and TRBJ2-2; D tentatively fits TRBD1 or TRBD2 (5 bases each). The germline gives CDR1 SQVTM, CDR2 ANQGSEA. The V end lost 7 bases, the J end lost 0 bases, and 15 bases lay between the germline ends. CDR3 length: 15 amino acids. As DNA, the CDR3 is TGCAGCGCGGAATCCGGGACCACGAACACCGGGGAGCTGTTTTTT. Translating gives CSAESGTTNTGELFF.

CDR3 protein: CASSESSQVQYF. The CDR3 nucleotides read TGCGCCAGCAGTGAGTCTTCCCAGGTCCAGTACTTC. The gene calls are TRBV10-1 and TRBJ2-5; no firm D call. CDR1 WNHNN and CDR2 SYGVQD come from the germline V gene (reference sequence). V was shortened by 0 bases and J by 10 bases, with 9 bases between the two germline ends. CDR3 length: 12 residues.

The genes are TRBV7-9 and TRBJ1-1, with D hard to call. The germline V gene has CDR1 SEHNR and CDR2 FQNEAQ (reference sequence). Between the trimmed V and J ends, which lost 1 base and 3 bases, there was a span of 3 bases. The CDR3 is made up of 12 amino acids. CDR3 loop: CASSLDYTEAFF. The CDR3 nucleotides read TGTGCCAGCAGCTTAGATTACACTGAAGCTTTCTTT.

The V and J genes are TRBV15 and TRBJ2-7; TRBD2 might be the D (6 bases). CDR3 size: 14 residues. Trimming left V 0 bases short and J 6 bases short, with 12 bases between. CDR1 and CDR2 (germline): LNHNV, YYDKDF (reference sequence). CDR3: CATSRERGFAEQYF. For the CDR3, the DNA is TGTGCCACCAGCAGAGAGCGGGGATTCGCCGAGCAGTACTTC.

The rearrangement links TRBV20-1 to TRBJ2-1; tentatively, D is TRBD2 (6 bases). The germline CDR1 and CDR2 sequences are DFQATT and SNEGSKA (reference sequence). CDR3 size: 12 residues. V was trimmed by 6 bases and J by 6 bases, leaving 12 bases between them. The CDR3 region is CSAPGSANEQFF. The CDR3 bases are TGCAGTGCACCCGGGAGTGCCAATGAGCAGTTCTTC.

V and J are TRBV10-3 and TRBJ2-1; a weak D match, TRBD2 (6 bases). V lost 2 bases to trimming and J lost 6 bases, with 14 bases between them. The CDR3 consists of 15 residues. CDR1 and CDR2 from the germline V gene are ENHRY and SYGVKD. CDR3 sequence reads: CAISEVTSKGNEQFF. The CDR3 DNA reads as TGTGCCATCAGTGAGGTAACTAGCAAGGGCAATGAGCAGTTCTTC.

This chain links TRBV4-2 with TRBJ1-5; no clear D gene. The CDR3 totals 15 residues. Trimming took off 0 bases at V and 5 bases at J, with 11 bases between the two ends. Germline V gene sequence: CDR1 LGHNA, CDR2 YNFKEQ. The CDR3 nucleotides read TGTGCCAGCAGCCAAGAAGGTTATGGGGATCAGCCCCAGCATTTT. It yields the protein CASSQEGYGDQPQHF.

This chain connects TRBV5-1 to TRBJ2-1; 9 nucleotides line up with TRBD1. Germline V gives CDR1 SGHRS, CDR2 YFSETQ. The CDR3 totals 15 residues. Trimming at V came to 3 bases and at J to 7 bases, leaving 8 bases not matched to a gene. CDR3 residues: CASSSMTTGGNEQFF. The CDR3 region has the DNA TGCGCCAGCAGCTCCATGACGACAGGGGGGAATGAGCAGTTCTTC.

The chain employs TRBV19 and TRBJ1-2; TRBD1 matches 7 bases. This CDR3 is 13 amino acids long. Germline V gene lookup returns CDR1 LNHDA and CDR2 SQIVND (reference sequence). V shed 9 bases, J shed 4 bases, and the junction held 8 bases outside the gene matches. In DNA form, the CDR3 reads TGTGCCAGCAGGGGACAGAGCTTCTATGGCTACACCTTC. It codes for CASRGQSFYGYTF.